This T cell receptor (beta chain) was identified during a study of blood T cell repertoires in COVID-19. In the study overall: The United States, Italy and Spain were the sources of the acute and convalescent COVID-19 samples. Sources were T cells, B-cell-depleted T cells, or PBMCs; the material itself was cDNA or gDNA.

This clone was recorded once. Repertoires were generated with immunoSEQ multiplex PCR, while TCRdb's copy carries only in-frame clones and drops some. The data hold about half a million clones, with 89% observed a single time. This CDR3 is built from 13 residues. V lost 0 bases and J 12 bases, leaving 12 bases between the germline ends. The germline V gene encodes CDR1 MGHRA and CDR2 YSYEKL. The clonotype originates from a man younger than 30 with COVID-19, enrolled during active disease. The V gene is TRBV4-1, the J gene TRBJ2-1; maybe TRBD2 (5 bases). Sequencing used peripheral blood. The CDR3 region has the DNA TGCGCCAGCAGCCAAGATGAGCGGCTGGGGCAGTTCTTC. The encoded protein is CASSQDERLGQFF.